This TCR beta chain was captured in a study of neurological immune-mediated disorders. TCRdb used MiXCR to reprocess the 5' RACE reads, holding one entry per CDR3 protein. The data contain roughly 40,000 distinct CDR3 sequences, approximately 2.4% of them singletons. This clonotype was counted at least ten times. Its antigen is still unknown. 2 million unsorted PBMCs were stored in RNAlater at -80 °C before RNA extraction. Broader study findings: Phylogenetic grouping placed 18 of 34 multiple sclerosis patients' repertoires in one related-CDR3 cluster, a possible signature. Falling below healthy controls, multiple sclerosis showed the least TCR clonal expansion, while HTLV-1-associated myelopathy showed the most.

V was pared by 1 base and J by 0 bases, with 25 bases between. The length of the CDR3 is 21 residues. Germline V CDR1 and CDR2: SGHDT, YYEEEE. The origin of this receptor is a man aged 45-60 years with multiple sclerosis. The rearrangement links TRBV5-6 to TRBJ2-2; TRBD1 or TRBD2 may be the D gene (5 bases each). The sequenced sample consisted of PBMCs. In nucleotides, the CDR3 is TGTGCCAGCAGCTTGACCTGGGGGAGTCAGCAATTTACCCCGAACACCGGGGAGCTGTTTTTT. Its protein is CASSLTWGSQQFTPNTGELFF.